This paragraph covers one T cell receptor beta chain sequence. The ends were cut back, 1 base at V and 8 bases at J, with 9 bases in the middle. The CDR3 runs to 12 residues. Per the germline V gene, CDR1 is SGHRS and CDR2 is YFSETQ. These data belong to a study of blood T cell repertoires in COVID-19. TCRdb's copy holds only in-frame clones and misses some; the assay was immunoSEQ multiplex PCR. This table has approximately 78,000 clones, roughly 90% appearing once. The receptor was derived from a man aged 45 to 65 with acute or convalescent COVID-19. Sequencing was performed on peripheral blood. The chain is built from TRBV5-1 and TRBJ1-1; D uncertain. The CDR3 coding sequence is TGCGCCAGCAGCTTGTCGACGGAGGAAGCTTTCTTT. Translation gives CASSLSTEEAFF.